This T cell receptor (beta chain) was captured in a study of CD8+CD57+ T cells in acquired aplastic anemia (dated by TCRdb to between 2017 and 2018). General notes on the study: On average, sorted CD4+ and CD8+ cells yielded around 3.5 ug of extracted DNA, with a range of roughly 0.18 to 30 ug. CD8+CD57+ expansion was defined as a frequency above the mean frequency observed in healthy subjects.

The CDR3 sequence holds 16 residues, the cysteine and phenylalanine included. Only the CDR3 DNA is retained, 48 bases long and in frame from the first base. The germline V gene (reference sequence) specifies SGHAT as CDR1 and FQDESV as CDR2. What the study reported, not specific to this receptor: No significant difference in CD8+ Simpson's diversity was found between patients and healthy controls (P=0.060). Although 25 to 30 CD8+ CDR3 sequences were shared by patients and controls, these sequences appeared highly expressed in patients and within the immunodominant clones of patients.

Points on this clonotype: Its binding antigen is unknown. Per-base qualities were not stored, and no clone one base away is much larger.

Expansion of CD8+CD57+ cells had been shown by flow cytometry in the patients chosen for sequencing. Every patient had a diagnosis of severe acquired aplastic anemia based on International Study of Aplastic Anemia and Agranulocytosis and Camitta criteria. At the time blood was sampled, none of the patients had received any therapy. In this study, sorted CD4+ and CD8+ T cells from the blood of healthy subjects and of severe aplastic anemia patients had their TCR repertoires deep-sequenced. Patients were enrolled in the USA under clinicaltrials.gov protocols 00001620, 01623167, 00001397, 00071045, 00081523 and 00961064. Ficoll-Paque density gradient centrifugation was used to isolate peripheral blood mononuclear cells. CD4+ and CD8+ T cells were sorted by FACS or magnetic beads before DNA extraction. Genomic DNA served as template for TCR beta VDJ combination and CDR3 sequence profiling. An Illumina HiSeq 2000 was used for TCR repertoire sequencing. From the authors' description of their analysis: TRBV/TRBJ rearrangement plots, CDR3 size and DJ length profiles, and Simpson's diversity index were used to evaluate the repertoires. The most abundant DNA sequence in the deep sequencing data was defined as the immunodominant clone. CDR3 amino acid sequences were checked for sharing between subjects and were compared against published repertoires and the VDJdb database. Clones were called with MiXCR by TCRdb after fastp trimmed the public reads at Q25, and only in-frame beta chains were retained. CDR3 protein duplicates are merged, each entry listing the most common genes and DNA. The V and J calls come from TCRdb's annotation, not from the publication. The sample data list 180,000 or so distinct CDR3 sequences, and about half of these were observed just once. The ten largest make up about 1.7% of the sample.

The chain employs TRBV11-1 and TRBJ1-6; 7 central nucleotides agree with TRBD1. The receptor was isolated from a human donor with aplastic anemia. Sequencing input: sorted CD4+, CD8+, or CD8+CD57+ T cells (not recorded which) from PBMCs. The CDR3 is CVIHVEGQNYNSPLHF. The DNA sequence is as follows: TGTGTCATACACGTAGAGGGACAGAATTATAATTCACCCCTCCACTTT.